Listed here are 25 T cell receptor beta chains from one sample, sequenced in a study of shared clonotypes between healthy human individuals. Only in-frame clones appear in the TCRdb table, and some are missing; sequencing was by immunoSEQ multiplex PCR. The sample records 1,500,000 or so clones, approximately 98.5% being singletons. The sequenced sample was naive CD4+ T cells sorted from blood. Sample subset: CD45RA+ positively selected. Source of these receptors: a man aged 30 to 45 in good health.

The genes are TRBV28 and TRBJ2-7; a weak D match, TRBD1 (5 bases). The CDR3 contains 12 residues. CDR1 is MDHEN, CDR2 SYDVKM, per germline. V lost 6 bases, J lost 2 bases, and 8 bases lay in between. DNA of the CDR3: TGTGCCAGCAGCCAGGGTACCTACGAGCAGTACTTC. Its translation is CASSQGTYEQYF.

The gene calls are TRBV28 and TRBJ1-5; no clear D. This CDR3 is built from 12 residues. Germline V gives CDR1 MDHEN, CDR2 SYDVKM. Trimming pared 5 bases from V and 6 bases from J, leaving 8 bases between. The CDR3 spells CASSLTSQPQHF. CDR3 nucleotides: TGTGCCAGCAGTCTAACAAGTCAGCCCCAGCATTTT.

Here the CDR3 reads CASNPILRSETQYF. The CDR3 nucleotides are TGTGCCAGCAACCCAATTCTTAGGAGCGAGACCCAGTACTTC. The V and J genes are TRBV28 and TRBJ2-5; no clear D. The CDR3 consists of 14 residues. Germline loops: CDR1 MDHEN, CDR2 SYDVKM. V was pared by 7 bases and J by 5 bases, with 17 bases between.

This chain links TRBV7-9 with TRBJ2-3; D perhaps matches TRBD1 (5 bases). Trimming removed 5 bases from V and 3 bases from J, with 9 bases in between. The CDR3 runs to 13 residues. The germline V gene has CDR1 SEHNR and CDR2 FQNEAQ (reference sequence). Here the CDR3 reads CASSPQGTDTQYF. In DNA form, the CDR3 reads TGTGCCAGCAGCCCCCAGGGAACAGATACGCAGTATTTT. The full variable domain, completed using reference TRBV7-9 and TRBJ2-3, is DTGVSQNPRHKITKRGQNVTFRCDPISEHNRLYWYRQTLGQGPEFLTYFQNEAQLEKSRLLSDRFSAERPKGSFSTLEIQRTEQGDSAMYLCASSPQGTDTQYFGPGTRLTVL.

The CDR3 loop reads CASLGFNEQFF. The DNA for the CDR3 is TGTGCCAGTTTGGGTTTTAATGAGCAGTTCTTC. The chain joins TRBV19 to TRBJ2-1, with D unclear. The germline V gene has CDR1 LNHDA and CDR2 SQIVND (reference sequence). Deletions cut 8 bases from V and 7 bases from J, with 9 bases between. This CDR3 has 11 residues.

Points on this clone: The same CDR3 arises from other DNA sequences in this sample as well. The chain combines TRBV11-2 with TRBJ2-7, with D tentatively TRBD1 (6 bases). Germline values: CDR1 SGHAT, CDR2 FQNNGV. V lost 6 bases, J lost 1 base, and 16 bases lay in between. CDR3 length: 15 residues. The CDR3 loop reads CASRGAGTPSYEQYF. The CDR3 DNA is TGTGCCAGCAGGGGAGCCGGGACACCATCCTACGAGCAGTACTTC.

This chain uses TRBV5-4 with TRBJ2-3; 14 bases are a match to TRBD2. Germline V gene sequence: CDR1 SGHNT, CDR2 YYREEE (reference sequence). The CDR3 loop spans 16 amino acids. The V gene end was trimmed by 4 bases and the J gene end by 6 bases; junction bases not matched to a gene: 7. CDR3 residues: CASSATSGREVDTQYF. The CDR3 DNA sequence: TGTGCCAGCAGCGCGACTAGCGGGAGGGAAGTGGATACGCAGTATTTT.

The chain joins TRBV29-1 to TRBJ2-7; D possibly matches TRBD1 or TRBD2 (5 bases each). Germline V gives CDR1 SQVTM, CDR2 ANQGSEA. This CDR3 comprises 14 residues. The V end lost 7 bases, the J end lost 7 bases, and 23 bases lay between the germline ends. The CDR3 spells CSAATPGREMEQYF. The CDR3 bases are TGCAGCGCAGCAACACCGGGACGAGAGATGGAGCAGTACTTC.

This chain links TRBV10-3 with TRBJ2-5; TRBD2 agrees at 14 bases. CDR1 is ENHRY and CDR2 is SYGVKD in the germline V gene. The CDR3 contains 15 residues. Germline trimming cut 6 bases from V and 7 bases from J; bases unmatched to any gene: 7. CDR3 residues: CAIRREGTSGRTQYF. CDR3 in DNA: TGTGCCATCAGGAGGGAGGGGACTAGCGGGAGGACCCAGTACTTC.

The chain employs TRBV5-1 and TRBJ1-2; 8 bases line up with TRBD1. This CDR3 spans 13 amino acids. J gave up 10 bases and V 0 bases, and 5 bases lay outside the gene matches. Germline V gene data show CDR1 as SGHRS and CDR2 as YFSETQ. The CDR3 loop is CASSLGGQEDYTF. The CDR3 region has the DNA TGCGCCAGCAGCTTGGGGGGACAGGAGGACTACACCTTC.

The CDR3: CASSRVRDSGANVLTF. Written as DNA, the CDR3 is TGTGCCAGCTCACGAGTCCGCGACTCTGGGGCCAACGTCCTGACTTTC. This sequence joins TRBV18 and TRBJ2-6; no reliable D call. V was clipped by 4 bases and J by 0 bases, with 10 bases between them. There are 16 residues in the CDR3. Germline assignment: CDR1 KGHSH and CDR2 LQKENI.

The gene calls are TRBV7-8 and TRBJ1-2, with D possibly matching TRBD1 (6 bases). CDR1 and CDR2 (germline): SGHVS, FQNEAQ. The CDR3 has 15 amino acids. Trimming stripped 4 bases from V and 2 bases from J, with 14 bases between. The CDR3 DNA reads TGTGCCAGCAGCTCAAAATTACAGGGAAACTATGGCTACACCTTC. Translated, it gives CASSSKLQGNYGYTF.

J is TRBJ1-1 and V is TRBV28, with D uncertain. The CDR3 runs 15 residues. Germline lookup yields CDR1 MDHEN and CDR2 SYDVKM. With 8 bases removed from V and 11 bases from J, the gap between germline ends came to 27 bases. The CDR3 spells CASLYRRRPPGEAFF. The CDR3 coding sequence is TGTGCCAGCCTCTACCGTCGCAGACCTCCTGGGGAGGCTTTCTTT. Filled out from reference TRBV28 and TRBJ1-1, the complete variable domain reads DVKVTQSSRYLVKRTGEKVFLECVQDMDHENMFWYRQDPGLGLRLIYFSYDVKMKEKGDIPEGYSVSREKKERFSLILESASTNQTSMYLCASLYRRRPPGEAFFGQGTRLTVV.

V gene TRBV6-1 combines with J gene TRBJ1-5; D might be TRBD1 (5 bases). V was clipped by 2 bases and J by 0 bases, with 11 bases between them. From germline, CDR1 is MNHNS and CDR2 SASEGT. There are 16 residues in the CDR3. CDR3 protein: CASSERQSYSNQPQHF. In nucleotides, the CDR3 is TGTGCCAGCAGTGAACGACAGAGTTATAGCAATCAGCCCCAGCATTTT.

The chain couples TRBV11-2 to TRBJ2-1; D not certain. The CDR3 totals 13 residues. The germline gives CDR1 SGHAT, CDR2 FQNNGV. V was shortened by 5 bases and J by 6 bases, with 11 bases between the two germline ends. The DNA of the CDR3 is TGTGCCAGCAGCCCGATTACGCGCAATGAGCAGTTCTTC. This encodes CASSPITRNEQFF.

The chain's CDR3 is CSVVGGRAQFF. The CDR3, as DNA: TGCAGCGTTGTTGGCGGGAGGGCCCAGTTCTTC. The rearrangement uses TRBV29-1 and TRBJ2-1; TRBD2 aligns across 9 bases. The CDR3 totals 11 residues. Germline loops: CDR1 SQVTM, CDR2 ANQGSEA. V lost 4 bases to trimming and J lost 13 bases; unmatched junction nucleotides: 5.

The chain combines TRBV11-3 with TRBJ2-4; D perhaps matches TRBD2 (6 bases). This CDR3 spans 14 amino acids. V was cut by 5 bases and J by 6 bases, with 14 bases left in between. Germline CDR1 and CDR2: SGHNT and YENEEA. The CDR3 sequence is CASSGRVGGNIQYF. The CDR3 nucleotides are TGTGCCAGCAGCGGACGGGTGGGGGGAAACATTCAGTACTTC.

This sequence joins TRBV5-6 and TRBJ2-7; TRBD1 aligns across 8 bases. Trimming took 7 bases from V and 1 from J; bases not matched to a gene: 7. The CDR3 consists of 14 residues. CDR1 and CDR2 from the germline V gene are SGHDT and YYEEEE. CDR3 in amino acids: CASCHRTGSYEQYF. The CDR3 nucleotides read TGTGCCAGCTGTCACAGGACAGGGTCCTACGAGCAGTACTTC.

V and J are TRBV6-1 and TRBJ2-5, with a possible D match to TRBD2 (6 bases). CDR3 size: 15 residues. The V gene's germline CDR1 is MNHNS and CDR2 SASEGT. The V end was cut by 7 bases, the J end by 1 base, with 16 bases between. The CDR3 sequence is CASTNWRDSQETQYF. DNA for the CDR3: TGTGCCAGCACTAACTGGCGGGATAGCCAAGAGACCCAGTACTTC.

The J gene is TRBJ1-5, the V gene TRBV28; 9 bases line up with TRBD1. The V segment lost 4 bases and the J segment 3 bases; nucleotides outside the gene matches: 7. CDR3 length: 16 amino acids. Looked up from germline, CDR1 is MDHEN and CDR2 is SYDVKM. CDR3 coding DNA: TGTGCCAGCAGTTCGGGACAGGGAGGCCCCAATCAGCCCCAGCATTTT. Translated: CASSSGQGGPNQPQHF.

The J gene is TRBJ2-7, the V gene TRBV4-2, with 9 positions matching TRBD2. Looked up from germline, CDR1 is LGHNA and CDR2 is YNFKEQ. The J segment lost 2 bases and the V segment lost 3 bases, leaving 8 bases of the junction unmatched. CDR3 length: 16 residues. The CDR3 bases are TGTGCCAGCAGCCATGAGACTGCGGGAGGGCCCTACGAGCAGTACTTC. This encodes CASSHETAGGPYEQYF.

The rearrangement joins TRBV5-5 to TRBJ2-7, with 10 bases aligning to TRBD1. The CDR3 is 17 residues long. V lost 4 bases and J lost 3; bases outside the gene matches: 13. Germline V lookup: CDR1 SGHKS, CDR2 YYEKEE (reference sequence). This chain's CDR3 is CASSTSTGGLRFYEQYF. Here the CDR3 DNA reads TGTGCCAGCAGCACCTCGACAGGGGGCTTGCGTTTCTACGAGCAGTACTTC.

J is TRBJ2-1 and V is TRBV7-9; no firm D call. This CDR3 comprises 16 residues. Germline CDR1 SEHNR, CDR2 FQNEAQ (reference sequence). The germline V and J ends were trimmed by 1 base and 5 bases, with 15 bases remaining between them. The CDR3 is CASSLVAPRRDNEQFF. CDR3 nucleotide sequence: TGTGCCAGCAGCTTAGTGGCACCCCGAAGGGACAATGAGCAGTTCTTC.

The chain links TRBV5-6 to TRBJ1-2; D unresolved. This CDR3 spans 12 amino acids. The germline V and J ends were trimmed by 0 bases and 1 base, with 1 base remaining between them. The V gene's germline CDR1 is SGHDT and CDR2 YYEEEE. CDR3 nucleotide sequence: TGTGCCAGCAGCTTGGATAACTATGGCTACACCTTC. Translating it yields CASSLDNYGYTF.

Turning to this clone: Other nucleotide sequences from this sample produce the same CDR3. The rearrangement links TRBV9 to TRBJ2-5, with 8 bases aligning to TRBD1. The CDR3 is made up of 13 amino acids. Germline V gene lookup returns CDR1 SGDLS and CDR2 YYNGEE. V shed 3 bases, J shed 2 bases, and the junction held 0 bases outside the gene matches. In DNA form, the CDR3 reads TGTGCCAGCAGCGGGACAGGGCAAGAGACCCAGTACTTC. Amino acids: CASSGTGQETQYF.